This T cell receptor beta chain came from a study of T cells in tumors after PD-1 blockade. Tumor or blood genomic DNA was sequenced, with inputs of 616 ng to 6,004 ng. This CDR3 is built from 15 residues. CDR1 PRHDT and CDR2 FYEKMQ come from the germline V gene (reference sequence). The J segment lost 5 bases and the V segment lost 5 bases, leaving 10 bases of the junction unmatched. Produced via immunoSEQ multiplex PCR; TCRdb's table is partial and in-frame only. This sample carries 40,000 to 55,000 clones, 75% to 80% of them seen once, and the ten largest clones take around 15%. The chain uses TRBV13 and TRBJ1-2; TRBD1 aligns across 8 bases. This clonotype originated in a human donor with basal cell carcinoma. The input for sequencing was PBMCs, taken before anti-PD-1 treatment. The CDR3 DNA reads as TGTGCCAGCAGCCACCGACAGGGGAAAATGTATGGCTACACCTTC. The encoded protein is CASSHRQGKMYGYTF.